These 21 T cell receptor beta chains were sequenced from one sample in a study of blood T cell repertoires in COVID-19. TCRdb keeps only in-frame clones here, not all; method: immunoSEQ multiplex PCR. The sample has more than 100,000 clones, 70% to 90% seen once. The sequenced material came from peripheral blood. The receptors were sampled from a human donor in a cohort sampled during active COVID-19.

The chain couples TRBV3-1 (or the pseudogene TRBV3-2) to TRBJ2-1; TRBD1 is a possible D gene (6 bases). The germline CDR1 and CDR2 sequences are LGHDT and YNNKEL (reference sequence). The CDR3 loop spans 15 amino acids. V was shortened by 4 bases and J by 3 bases, with 13 bases between the two germline ends. In nucleotides, the CDR3 is TGTGCCAGCAGCCCGACAGGCGAAAACTACAATGAGCAGTTCTTC. Translated, it gives CASSPTGENYNEQFF.

V and J are TRBV19 and TRBJ1-1; weak D call: TRBD1 (5 bases). The ends were cut back, 0 bases at V and 11 bases at J, with 19 bases in the middle. The CDR3 runs 15 residues. The germline V gene has CDR1 LNHDA and CDR2 SQIVND (reference sequence). In DNA form, the CDR3 reads TGTGCCAGTAGTATAGATGGAGGAGGGGCTTACCCCGCTTTCTTT. Translated: CASSIDGGGAYPAFF.

This chain joins TRBV29-1 and TRBJ1-2; perhaps TRBD1 as D (6 bases). With 3 bases removed from V and 8 bases from J, the gap between germline ends came to 10 bases. Per the germline V gene, CDR1 is SQVTM and CDR2 is ANQGSEA. CDR3 size: 11 residues. The DNA of the CDR3 is TGCAGCGTTGAGGCAGGGGAAGGCTACACCTTC. Translating it yields CSVEAGEGYTF.

V and J are TRBV6-4 and TRBJ2-1; unclear D gene. Trimming shortened V by 2 bases and J by 6 bases, and 14 bases separated the two germline ends. The germline V gene has CDR1 MRHNA and CDR2 SNTAGT. CDR3 length equals 15 residues. This CDR3 is CASSDVAVQSNEQFF. In nucleotides, the CDR3 is TGTGCCAGCAGTGACGTGGCAGTCCAGTCCAATGAGCAGTTCTTC.

This rearrangement joins TRBV2 to TRBJ1-2; 7 nucleotides agree with TRBD1. This CDR3 spans 14 amino acids. The V gene's germline CDR1 is SNHLY and CDR2 FYNNEI. After removal of 6 bases from V and 0 bases from J, the junction contained 4 bases not matched to a gene. CDR3 in amino acids: CASRRTGPNYGYTF. The CDR3 nucleotides read TGTGCCAGCAGACGGACAGGCCCTAACTATGGCTACACCTTC.

The chain employs TRBV27 and TRBJ2-7; a weak D match, TRBD2 (5 bases). CDR3 length equals 14 residues. Trimming stripped 0 bases from V and 4 bases from J, with 10 bases between. CDR1 and CDR2 (germline): MNHEY, SMNVEV (reference sequence). The DNA of the CDR3 is TGTGCCAGCAGTTTATCGGTTTCGGGGTACGAGCAGTACTTC. Protein sequence: CASSLSVSGYEQYF.

The chain couples TRBV6-5 to TRBJ1-1; 11 bases fit TRBD1. Unmatched junction bases numbered 6, after V lost 4 bases and J lost 11 bases. Germline V gene sequence: CDR1 MNHEY, CDR2 SVGAGI. The CDR3 loop spans 13 amino acids. The CDR3, as DNA: TGTGCCAGCAGTTTCGGACAGGGGGCGAGGGCTTTCTTT. It codes for CASSFGQGARAFF.

The V and J genes are TRBV28 and TRBJ1-2, with D tentatively TRBD1 (5 bases). V dropped 6 bases and J dropped 3 bases, with 11 bases sitting between them. The CDR3 is made up of 13 amino acids. The germline CDR1 and CDR2 sequences are MDHEN and SYDVKM. CDR3 sequence (DNA): TGTGCCAGCAGGGACACACAGGACTATGGCTACACCTTC. Translating gives CASRDTQDYGYTF.

In this sample, this clone turned up once. The chain has TRBV5-1 and TRBJ1-2, with no clear D. Trimming left V 0 bases short and J 10 bases short, with 13 bases between. CDR1 and CDR2 from the germline V gene are SGHRS and YFSETQ. This CDR3 is 13 amino acids long. The CDR3 DNA is TGCGCCAGCAGCTTGGAAACAGTTTTTGACTACACCTTC. It is translated as CASSLETVFDYTF.

J is TRBJ2-3 and V is TRBV11-2; 14 bases fit TRBD2. The CDR3 covers 16 residues. Germline CDR1 SGHAT, CDR2 FQNNGV. Trimming cost V 5 bases and J 5 bases; bases outside gene matches: 6. The CDR3 spells CASSTRLAGGRDTQYF. CDR3 DNA sequence: TGTGCCAGCAGCACCCGACTAGCGGGGGGGAGAGATACGCAGTATTTT.

The CDR3 spells CASSATRITDTQYF. The DNA of the CDR3 is TGTGCCAGCAGCGCAACTAGGATCACAGATACGCAGTATTTT. The V gene is TRBV11-3, the J gene TRBJ2-3; tentative D call: TRBD2 (5 bases). With 5 bases removed from V and 2 bases from J, the gap between germline ends came to 11 bases. This CDR3 is 14 amino acids long. Germline V gene data show CDR1 as SGHNT and CDR2 as YENEEA.

This chain joins TRBV7-9 and TRBJ2-3; maybe TRBD2 (5 bases). In germline, CDR1 is SEHNR, CDR2 FQNEAQ (reference sequence). This CDR3 is built from 15 residues. V was cut by 5 bases and J by 2 bases, with 14 bases left in between. The CDR3 DNA reads TGTGCCAGCAGCCCTCGGACTGGCTTCACAGATACGCAGTATTTT. The encoded protein is CASSPRTGFTDTQYF.

Only one count was recorded for this clone. This chain connects TRBV5-1 to TRBJ2-3, with TRBD2 matching over 14 bases. Germline V gene sequence: CDR1 SGHRS, CDR2 YFSETQ. Trimming took 0 bases from V and 1 from J; bases not matched to a gene: 7. The CDR3 sequence is 19 residues long. The CDR3 protein is CASSLGPGTSGSRTDTQYF. The CDR3 DNA is TGCGCCAGCAGCTTGGGCCCAGGGACTAGCGGGAGCCGCACAGATACGCAGTATTTT.

This clone appeared a single time. The rearrangement uses TRBV7-3 and TRBJ1-4, with TRBD1 identical over 7 bases. CDR1 and CDR2 from the germline V gene are SGHTA and FQGTGA. The V segment lost 0 bases and the J segment 5 bases; nucleotides outside the gene matches: 3. This CDR3 has 15 residues. CDR3 DNA sequence: TGTGCCAGCAGCTTAACGGGACAGCAAAATGAAAAACTGTTTTTT. Residues: CASSLTGQQNEKLFF.

The V gene is TRBV7-2, the J gene TRBJ2-3; 7 bases fit TRBD1. The CDR3 contains 13 residues. From germline, CDR1 is SGHTA and CDR2 FQGNSA. CDR3 coding DNA: TGTGCTGGTTGTTTACAGGGGACAGATACGCAGTATTTT. It translates to CAGCLQGTDTQYF. Variable domain in full (rest from reference TRBV7-2 and TRBJ2-3): GAGVSQSPSNKVTEKGKDVELRCDPISGHTALYWYRQSLGQGLEFLIYFQGNSAPDKSGLPSDRFSAERTGGSVSTLTIQRTQQEDSAVYLCAGCLQGTDTQYFGPGTRLTVL.

The chain uses TRBV7-3 and TRBJ2-1; TRBD2 aligns across 10 bases. Germline trimming cut 4 bases from V and 7 bases from J; bases unmatched to any gene: 7. This CDR3 comprises 15 residues. Germline values: CDR1 SGHTA, CDR2 FQGTGA. The CDR3 sequence: CASSSASGGANEQFF. The DNA of the CDR3 is TGTGCCAGCAGCTCCGCGAGCGGGGGGGCGAATGAGCAGTTCTTC.

This clone was observed a few times. The DNA of the CDR3 is TGTGCCAGCAGCTTATCGGGACAGAGCTCCTACGAGCAGTACTTC. Encoded protein: CASSLSGQSSYEQYF. The rearrangement uses TRBV7-3 and TRBJ2-7; 7 bases fit TRBD1. After removal of 2 bases from V and 0 bases from J, the junction contained 4 bases not matched to a gene. The germline V gene has CDR1 SGHTA and CDR2 FQGTGA. CDR3 size: 15 residues.

This clone came up once. The chain carries TRBV6-1 and TRBJ1-2; weak D call: TRBD1 (5 bases). This CDR3 contains 15 residues. Trimming took 3 bases from V and 2 from J, leaving 13 bases between them. Germline-derived CDR1 and CDR2 are MNHNS and SASEGT. The CDR3 reads CASSELGLNNYGYTF. DNA of the CDR3: TGTGCCAGCAGTGAGCTGGGACTGAACAACTATGGCTACACCTTC.

The CDR3 sequence: CASSLSAQEENIQYF. In nucleotides, the CDR3 is TGTGCCAGCAGCTTATCTGCTCAGGAGGAAAACATTCAGTACTTC. This chain connects TRBV7-9 to TRBJ2-4; the D gene is possibly TRBD2 (5 bases). The V and J ends lost 2 bases and 5 bases respectively, with 13 bases between them. Germline V lookup: CDR1 SEHNR, CDR2 FQNEAQ (reference sequence). CDR3 length equals 15 residues.

The genes are TRBV5-1 and TRBJ2-3, with a tentative D call TRBD1 (5 bases). This CDR3 is built from 14 residues. Between the trimmed V and J ends, which lost 4 bases and 0 bases, there was a span of 9 bases. Germline assignment: CDR1 SGHRS and CDR2 YFSETQ. The CDR3 reads CASSQDSSTDTQYF. The CDR3 region has the DNA TGCGCCAGCAGCCAAGACAGTAGCACAGATACGCAGTATTTT. Based on the CDR3 plus reference TRBV5-1 and TRBJ2-3, the full variable domain is KAGVTQTPRYLIKTRGQQVTLSCSPISGHRSVSWYQQTPGQGLQFLFEYFSETQRNKGNFPGRFSGRQFSNSRSEMNVSTLELGDSALYLCASSQDSSTDTQYFGPGTRLTVL.

The chain joins TRBV27 to TRBJ2-7; maybe TRBD2 (5 bases). V lost 4 bases to trimming and J lost 5 bases, with 21 bases between them. Germline V gene data show CDR1 as MNHEY and CDR2 as SMNVEV (reference sequence). CDR3 length: 16 residues. For the CDR3, the DNA is TGTGCCAGCAGTTCCTCCTGGGTACGGGAACTCGACGAGCAGTACTTC. This encodes CASSSSWVRELDEQYF.